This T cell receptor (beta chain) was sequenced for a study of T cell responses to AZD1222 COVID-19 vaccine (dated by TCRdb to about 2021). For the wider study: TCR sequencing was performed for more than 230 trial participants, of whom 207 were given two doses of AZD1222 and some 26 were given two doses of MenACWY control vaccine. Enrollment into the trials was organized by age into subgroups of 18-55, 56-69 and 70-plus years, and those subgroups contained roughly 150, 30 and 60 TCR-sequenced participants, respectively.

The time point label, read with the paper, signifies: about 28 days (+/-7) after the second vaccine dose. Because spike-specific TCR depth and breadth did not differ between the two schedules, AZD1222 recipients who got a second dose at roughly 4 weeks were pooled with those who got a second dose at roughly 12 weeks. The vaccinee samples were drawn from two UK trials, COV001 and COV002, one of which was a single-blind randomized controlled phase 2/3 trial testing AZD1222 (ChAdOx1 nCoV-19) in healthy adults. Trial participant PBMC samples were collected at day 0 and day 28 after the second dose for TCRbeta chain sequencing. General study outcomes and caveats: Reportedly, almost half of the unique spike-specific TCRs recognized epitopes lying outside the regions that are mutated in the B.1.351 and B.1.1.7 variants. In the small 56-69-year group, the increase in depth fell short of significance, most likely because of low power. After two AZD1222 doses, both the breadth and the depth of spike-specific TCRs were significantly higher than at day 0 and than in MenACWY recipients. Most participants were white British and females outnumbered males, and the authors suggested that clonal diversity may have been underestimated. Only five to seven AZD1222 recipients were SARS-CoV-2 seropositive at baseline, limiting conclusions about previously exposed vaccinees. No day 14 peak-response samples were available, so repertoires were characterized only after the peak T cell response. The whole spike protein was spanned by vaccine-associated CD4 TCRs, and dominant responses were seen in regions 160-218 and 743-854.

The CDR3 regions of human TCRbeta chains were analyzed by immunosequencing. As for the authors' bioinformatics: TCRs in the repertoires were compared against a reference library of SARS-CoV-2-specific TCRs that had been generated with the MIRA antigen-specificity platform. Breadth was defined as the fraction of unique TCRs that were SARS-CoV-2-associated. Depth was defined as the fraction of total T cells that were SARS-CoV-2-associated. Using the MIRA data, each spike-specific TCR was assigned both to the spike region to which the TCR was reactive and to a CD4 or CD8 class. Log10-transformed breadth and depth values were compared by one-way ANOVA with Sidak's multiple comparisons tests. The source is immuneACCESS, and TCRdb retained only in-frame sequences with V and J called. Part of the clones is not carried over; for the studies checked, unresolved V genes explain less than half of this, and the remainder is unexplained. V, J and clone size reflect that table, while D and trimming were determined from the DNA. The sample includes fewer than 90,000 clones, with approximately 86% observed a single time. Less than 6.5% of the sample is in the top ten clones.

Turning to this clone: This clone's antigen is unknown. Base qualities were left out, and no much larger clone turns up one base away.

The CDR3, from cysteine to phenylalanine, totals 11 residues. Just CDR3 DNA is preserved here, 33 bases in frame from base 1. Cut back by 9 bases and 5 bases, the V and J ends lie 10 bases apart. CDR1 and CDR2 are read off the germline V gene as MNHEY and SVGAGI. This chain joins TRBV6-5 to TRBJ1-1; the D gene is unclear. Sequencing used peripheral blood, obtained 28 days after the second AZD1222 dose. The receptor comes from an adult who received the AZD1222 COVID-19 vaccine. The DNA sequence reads TGTGCCAGTCGGCGCCGAACTGAAGCTTTCTTT. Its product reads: CASRRRTEAFF.